The clone carrying this TCR beta chain was recorded only once. Measured with immunoSEQ multiplex PCR; TCRdb has only the in-frame clones, and not every one. The table has around 120,000 clones, 90% to 95% seen once. This sample is drawn from a study of control samples from healthy donors and cancer patients. This clonotype was obtained from a man aged 50 or older with head and neck cancer. The sample comprised PBMCs.

The CDR3 spells CASSLEAGAPSEQYF. CDR3 nucleotide sequence: TGTGCCAGCAGCTTGGAAGCGGGGGCGCCTTCTGAGCAGTACTTC. This rearrangement joins TRBV5-5 to TRBJ2-7; TRBD2 matches 8 bases. Germline CDR1 SGHKS, CDR2 YYEKEE (reference sequence). Trimming cost V 0 bases and J 7 bases; bases outside gene matches: 9. The CDR3 loop spans 15 amino acids.